This entry lists 11 T cell receptor beta chains sequenced from one sample in a study of T cell responses to AZD1222 COVID-19 vaccine. Data came from immunoSEQ multiplex PCR; TCRdb stores just in-frame clones and leaves some out. This table holds more than 95,000 clones, about 94% found once. Sequencing used peripheral blood, obtained on day 0 of AZD1222 vaccination. The receptor set was obtained from an adult in good health.

This clone appeared once. CDR3 nucleotides: TGTGCCAGCAGCTTGGCCTCCAGCCTCACAGATACGCAGTATTTT. As protein: CASSLASSLTDTQYF. The rearrangement joins TRBV5-5 to TRBJ2-3; D is undetermined. This CDR3 has 15 residues. The ends were cut back, 0 bases at V and 2 bases at J, with 10 bases in the middle. CDR1 is SGHKS, CDR2 YYEKEE, per germline (reference sequence).

The V call is TRBV7-2, the J call TRBJ1-1; D remains ambiguous. The germline V and J ends were trimmed by 2 bases and 1 base, with 8 bases remaining between them. The CDR3 runs to 14 residues. Germline V gene sequence: CDR1 SGHTA, CDR2 FQGNSA. The CDR3, as DNA: TGTGCCAGCAGCTTACGGCCCTGGAACACTGAAGCTTTCTTT. Translated: CASSLRPWNTEAFF.

The V gene is TRBV5-6, the J gene TRBJ2-7; tentative D call: TRBD2 (5 bases). V gave up 0 bases and J gave up 3 bases, with 7 bases separating them. The CDR3 is 13 residues long. Germline V gene data show CDR1 as SGHDT and CDR2 as YYEEEE. The CDR3 reads CASSLVSGYEQYF. CDR3 bases: TGTGCCAGCAGCTTGGTCAGCGGCTACGAGCAGTACTTC.

The rearrangement uses TRBV4-2 and TRBJ2-7; TRBD2 aligns across 10 bases. The length of the CDR3 is 17 residues. Per germline, CDR1 LGHNA and CDR2 YNFKEQ. With V trimmed by 0 bases and J by 6 bases, 11 bases remained unmatched. The CDR3 is CASSQDPPAGGPGEQYF. The DNA of the CDR3 is TGTGCCAGCAGCCAAGATCCCCCAGCGGGAGGGCCAGGCGAGCAGTACTTC.

This clone has just a few counts. The rearrangement joins TRBV10-3 to TRBJ2-1, with a possible D match to TRBD1 (6 bases). With 4 bases removed from V and 4 bases from J, the gap between germline ends came to 11 bases. Germline CDR1 and CDR2: ENHRY and SYGVKD. The CDR3 spans 14 residues. The CDR3 nucleotides read TGTGCCATCAGTGGGACAGTTCAGTACAATGAGCAGTTCTTC. Amino acids: CAISGTVQYNEQFF.

The V gene is TRBV9, the J gene TRBJ2-7; the D gene is possibly TRBD2 (7 bases). Trimming took off 6 bases at V and 5 bases at J, with 18 bases between the two ends. This CDR3 region has 14 residues. Germline CDR1 and CDR2: SGDLS and YYNGEE. CDR3 DNA: TGTGCCAGCAACACGGGGAGGGAGGGGGACGAGCAGTACTTC. Its translation: CASNTGREGDEQYF. Looking up the rest from reference TRBV9 and TRBJ2-7 gives the full variable domain: DSGVTQTPKHLITATGQRVTLRCSPRSGDLSVYWYQQSLDQGLQFLIQYYNGEERAKGNILERFSAQQFPDLHSELNLSSLELGDSALYFCASNTGREGDEQYFGPGTRLTVT.

CDR3 bases: TGTGCCAGCAGATCCCCCCGGACGGCTAATGAAAAACTGTTTTTT. It codes for CASRSPRTANEKLFF. V usage is TRBV27 and J usage is TRBJ1-4; D remains ambiguous. Trimming left V 6 bases short and J 3 bases short, with 14 bases between. The V gene's germline CDR1 is MNHEY and CDR2 SMNVEV (reference sequence). CDR3 length equals 15 residues.

The chain is built from TRBV5-1 and TRBJ2-2; 13 bases are a match to TRBD2. Per the germline V gene, CDR1 is SGHRS and CDR2 is YFSETQ. The CDR3 extends over 16 amino acids. Germline trimming cut 3 bases from V and 5 bases from J; bases unmatched to any gene: 4. Here the CDR3 DNA reads TGCGCCAGCAGCTGGACTAGCGGGAGAGGTACCGGGGAGCTGTTTTTT. It codes for CASSWTSGRGTGELFF.

The chain uses TRBV4-2 and TRBJ2-7, with D perhaps matching TRBD2 (5 bases). Trimming cost V 0 bases and J 6 bases, with 21 bases left between them. The CDR3 runs 17 residues. Germline values: CDR1 LGHNA, CDR2 YNFKEQ. The DNA of the CDR3 is TGTGCCAGCAGCCAAGATCTCTTCGGACTTGCCGACGCCGAGCAGTACTTC. It specifies CASSQDLFGLADAEQYF.

The chain carries TRBV9 and TRBJ2-7, with TRBD1 identical over 9 bases. Trimming cost V 3 bases and J 3 bases; bases outside gene matches: 1. The CDR3 covers 13 residues. Germline CDR1 reads SGDLS; CDR2 reads YYNGEE. This CDR3 is CASSGTGDYEQYF. In DNA, the CDR3 is TGTGCCAGCAGCGGGACAGGGGACTACGAGCAGTACTTC.

This chain joins TRBV30 and TRBJ1-4; 9 bases line up with TRBD1. This CDR3 contains 14 residues. Germline lookup yields CDR1 GTSNPN and CDR2 SVGIG (reference sequence). The junction had 4 bases not matched to a gene; V was cut back by 2 bases and J by 6 bases. Here the CDR3 reads CAWSPGQGHEKLFF. Written as DNA, the CDR3 is TGTGCCTGGAGTCCGGGACAGGGTCATGAAAAACTGTTTTTT.